These T cell receptor beta chains were read from a single sample in a study of blood T cells in healthy people across ages. TCRdb redid the calling of the 5' RACE reads with MiXCR, one entry per CDR3 protein. The profile shows approximately 800,000 distinct CDR3 sequences, 62% of them singletons. Sequencing was done on a sample of blood. Source of these receptors: a man aged 25 to 40 in good health. Both conserved end residues are part of each CDR3. Clone size is not always given. Where it is, it says once, few, many or a class for expanded clones.

size	V	length	CDR3
-	TRBV4-3	17	CASSQEWREGRTDTQYF
-	TRBV19	15	CASSLGRHQNTEAFF
-	TRBV9	14	CAGSREGAGNEQFF
-	TRBV9	14	CASSAGTKPYEQYF
-	TRBV12-3/TRBV12-4	15	CASSPPAGVTDTQYF
-	TRBV7-2	16	CASSLPDRGRQETQYF
-	TRBV20-1	13	CSAKPGTMKTQYF
-	TRBV7-9	14	CASSLTGVPYEQYF
few	TRBV9	14	CASSVSRGNSPLHF
-	TRBV27	14	CASSHRDPHNEQFF
-	TRBV11-3	17	CASSRGLADLNTGELFF
-	TRBV6-6	12	CASSYHHNEQFF
few	TRBV29-1	14	CSVRVAGGYNEQFF
-	TRBV7-2	14	CASSPPTGVNEQFF
once	TRBV18	13	CASSPSTGYEQFF
-	TRBV30	16	CAWSAPGTRSTDTQYF
-	TRBV11-2	15	CASSFYRGRRNEQFF
-	TRBV7-2	15	CASSSRTGGADGYTF
-	TRBV9	12	CASSARGDGYTF
-	TRBV4-3	16	CASSRDLRGAKNIQYF
-	TRBV12-3/TRBV12-4	17	CASSLGGKDRNTDTQYF
-	TRBV20-1	14	CSARGGAGNTEAFF
few	TRBV20-1	15	CSARRERSSTDTQYF
once	TRBV4-2	16	CASSQAYSPTNEKLFF
few	TRBV12-3/TRBV12-4	15	CASSFDTGGGETQYF
once	TRBV9	13	CASSPPGAKEQFF
-	TRBV7-9	16	CASSAYLDVSTDTQYF
-	TRBV12-3/TRBV12-4	14	CASRPRSGVYGYTF
-	TRBV25-1	14	CATQTEKLTDTQYF
-	TRBV7-9	13	CASSTHFTDTQYF
-	TRBV2	17	CASKSRTSGNSPDTQYF
-	TRBV5-1	13	CASSTTGYNEQYF
-	TRBV20-1	15	CSARGGLAGVNEQFF
once	TRBV12-3/TRBV12-4	13	CASSWTGDEKLFF
few	TRBV7-2	15	CASSPQTGATYEQYF
-	TRBV28	18	CASSLFGTSAIAKNIQYF
once	TRBV9	15	CASSVGTGVSGEQYF
few	TRBV10-3	13	CAISELEDGIQYF
-	TRBV25-1	10	CASKNYGYTF
-	TRBV7-2	21	CASSLSLGTGLLISGANVLTF
few	TRBV7-2	16	CASSIAPGTGLYEQYF
few	TRBV12-3/TRBV12-4	14	CASSSPGTNNEQFF
-	TRBV9	16	CASSPHPTGGHEKLFF
-	TRBV4-1	16	CASSQDRGLQNEKLFF
few	TRBV9	16	CASSVGAASGGYEQYF